This TCR beta chain emerged from a study of T cell responses to AZD1222 COVID-19 vaccine. Whole-study results and caveats: Scientists sampled the repertoires only once the peak T cell response had passed. Nearly half of spike-specific TCRs reportedly target unmutated variant regions. Two AZD1222 administrations were followed by greater Spike-specific TCR breadth and depth.

Second-dose schedules of about 4 or about 12 weeks were combined. The table came from immunoSEQ multiplex PCR; TCRdb's copy has only in-frame clones and leaves some out. The sample includes approximately 110,000 clones, approximately 87% of them seen just once. Trimming cost V 4 bases and J 4 bases, with 15 bases left between them. CDR3 size: 15 residues. CDR1 and CDR2 from the germline V gene are SGDLS and YYNGEE. Comment on this clone: The antigen is unknown.

Sequenced here: peripheral blood, sampled 28 days after the second AZD1222 dose. The sequence was obtained from an adult who received the AZD1222 COVID-19 vaccine. V usage is TRBV9 and J usage is TRBJ2-1; D unresolved. The CDR3 nucleotides read TGTGCCAGCAGCTTGCGAGGCGAATTTTACAATGAGCAGTTCTTC. Amino acids: CASSLRGEFYNEQFF. Based on the CDR3 plus reference TRBV9 and TRBJ2-1, the full variable domain is DSGVTQTPKHLITATGQRVTLRCSPRSGDLSVYWYQQSLDQGLQFLIQYYNGEERAKGNILERFSAQQFPDLHSELNLSSLELGDSALYFCASSLRGEFYNEQFFGPGTRLTVL.